The T cell receptor (beta chain) under discussion was sequenced for a study of blood T cell repertoires in COVID-19. Across the study: The analysed material was cDNA or gDNA that came from T cells, B-cell-depleted T cells, or PBMCs.

In Seattle, patients joined the study during active infection and were tracked longitudinally. This clone appeared once. The trim removed 0 bases at V and 0 bases at J, leaving 5 bases unmatched. The CDR3 spans 17 residues. Germline assignment: CDR1 SGHRS and CDR2 YFSETQ. TCRdb's copy holds only in-frame clones and misses some; the assay was immunoSEQ multiplex PCR. The table records some 290,000 clones, 88% of them present only once. V is TRBV5-1 and J is TRBJ2-3, with 9 nucleotides matching TRBD2. The source material was peripheral blood. This clonotype was sampled from a woman aged 30 to 39 with COVID-19, enrolled during active disease. In DNA, the CDR3 is TGCGCCAGCAGCTTGGTTGCGGGAGGGCCAAGCACAGATACGCAGTATTTT. Translated: CASSLVAGGPSTDTQYF.